This passage covers 16 T cell receptor beta chains from one sample sequenced in a study of blood T cells in healthy people across ages (dated by TCRdb to between 2014 and 2017). To prepare the library, 5' RACE was applied. Sequenced on an Illumina HiSeq 2500. A second PCR of about 7 to 12 cycles was performed with a sample-barcoded 5' primer and a J-beta primer mix. Through fastp at Q25 and MiXCR, TCRdb rebuilt clones from the public reads, retaining in-frame beta chains. When rows share a CDR3 protein, they turn into one entry using the most common DNA and genes. The sample table holds about 800,000 distinct CDR3 sequences, of which roughly 25% were seen once. The leading ten clones occupy roughly 3.8% of the sample. These data were likewise used in another study, on T cells of mothers and their children.

Material: blood. The receptors were gathered from a boy younger than 18 in good health.

The V call is TRBV7-9, the J call TRBJ2-3; no reliable D call. Germline CDR1 and CDR2: SEHNR and FQNEAQ (reference sequence). Trimming removed 11 bases from V and 0 bases from J, with 12 bases in between. This CDR3 contains 13 residues. CDR3 sequence reads: CAGLSPSTDTQYF. For the CDR3, the DNA is TGTGCCGGCCTAAGCCCTAGCACAGATACGCAGTATTTT.

This clonotype was recorded a few times. The chain has TRBV4-3 and TRBJ1-4; no reliable D call. The V end lost 1 base, the J end lost 8 bases, and 14 bases lay between the germline ends. Germline V gene lookup returns CDR1 LGHNA and CDR2 YSLEER. CDR3 length equals 15 residues. The CDR3 region has the DNA TGCGCCAGCAGCCAAGGATCGGGATTTGAGGAAAAACTGTTTTTT. Translating it yields CASSQGSGFEEKLFF.

This rearrangement joins TRBV4-2 to TRBJ2-1; 15 bases line up with TRBD2. With 1 base clipped from V and 6 bases from J, the junction kept 4 bases outside the gene matches. CDR3 length equals 17 residues. The germline V gene has CDR1 LGHNA and CDR2 YNFKEQ. In nucleotides, the CDR3 is TGTGCCAGCAGCCAAGTCGGACTAGCGGGAGGGCTCAATGAGCAGTTCTTC. It encodes CASSQVGLAGGLNEQFF.

The sample holds a few counts of this clonotype. The chain has TRBV10-3 and TRBJ2-5; 11 bases line up with TRBD1. Germline V gene lookup returns CDR1 ENHRY and CDR2 SYGVKD. J lost 1 base, V lost 4 bases, and 2 bases had no gene match. The CDR3 spans 15 residues. CDR3 bases: TGTGCCATCAGTGGGGGACAGGGGGTCCAAGAGACCCAGTACTTC. Amino acid sequence: CAISGGQGVQETQYF.

This clonotype came up a few times. CDR3 loop: CSAGPHTF. The CDR3 DNA is TGCAGTGCTGGCCCGCACACCTTC. The chain has TRBV20-1 and TRBJ1-2; D call uncertain. CDR1 and CDR2 (germline): DFQATT, SNEGSKA (reference sequence). This CDR3 comprises 8 residues. Deletions cut 5 bases from V and 12 bases from J, with 7 bases between.

The gene calls are TRBV29-1 and TRBJ2-3; 9 bases are a match to TRBD2. V shed 3 bases and J 6 bases; nucleotides not matched to a gene: 7. This CDR3 has 14 amino acids. Germline values: CDR1 SQVTM, CDR2 ANQGSEA. The CDR3 DNA follows: TGCAGCGTTGACGAAGCGGGAGGAACGGATACGCAGTATTTT. It is translated as CSVDEAGGTDTQYF.

This clonotype turned up a few times. The chain joins TRBV9 to TRBJ1-2; D is undetermined. The V gene lost 0 bases and the J gene lost 2 bases, with 11 bases spanning the gap. Per germline, CDR1 SGDLS and CDR2 YYNGEE. The CDR3 totals 15 residues. In DNA, the CDR3 is TGTGCCAGCAGCGTAGTTGACCGTACGAACTATGGCTACACCTTC. Translating it yields CASSVVDRTNYGYTF.

V usage is TRBV4-3 and J usage is TRBJ2-4; D may be TRBD2 (7 bases). The germline V gene encodes CDR1 LGHNA and CDR2 YSLEER. Trimming removed 6 bases at V and 9 bases at J, with 18 bases between. This CDR3 region has 14 residues. The CDR3 reads CASRQIAGAGIQYF. CDR3 nucleotide sequence: TGCGCCAGCAGACAAATTGCGGGGGCGGGCATTCAGTACTTC.

The chain recombines TRBV29-1 with TRBJ2-3; 7 bases line up with TRBD2. V shed 4 bases, J shed 1 base, and the junction held 5 bases outside the gene matches. The CDR3 is 14 amino acids. The germline gives CDR1 SQVTM, CDR2 ANQGSEA. The DNA for the CDR3 is TGCAGCGTTGTACTAGCGTCGGGCACAGATACGCAGTATTTT. Translating it yields CSVVLASGTDTQYF.

As to this clonotype: A read error may account for a junction end that differs from germline. The chain joins TRBV12-3 or TRBV12-4 to TRBJ2-5; 9 bases agree with TRBD2. The CDR3 has 14 amino acids. For the CDR3, the DNA is TGTGCCAGCAGTCCCCGGACTAGCGATGAGACCCAGTACTTT. It encodes CASSPRTSDETQYF.

The chain employs TRBV4-3 and TRBJ2-5, with 12 bases matching TRBD2. CDR3 length equals 15 residues. With 3 bases clipped from V and 11 bases from J, the junction kept 10 bases outside the gene matches. CDR1 is LGHNA, CDR2 YSLEER, per germline. The CDR3 protein is CASSQRLAGEREQYF. CDR3 DNA: TGCGCCAGCAGCCAGCGACTAGCGGGAGAGCGTGAGCAGTACTTC.

In this sample, this clonotype turned up a few times. The J gene is TRBJ1-5, the V gene TRBV7-2; the match to TRBD1 covers 8 bases. Germline V gene sequence: CDR1 SGHTA, CDR2 FQGNSA. The junction had 2 bases not matched to a gene; V was cut back by 7 bases and J by 3 bases. CDR3 length: 13 residues. The CDR3 reads CASTGGANQPQHF. The CDR3, as DNA: TGTGCCAGCACAGGGGGCGCCAATCAGCCCCAGCATTTT.

V is TRBV20-1 and J is TRBJ2-5; 16 nucleotides match TRBD2. The J call may be wrong; the DNA end is better matched by TRBJ2-7. This CDR3 region has 18 residues. Germline CDR1 reads DFQATT; CDR2 reads SNEGSKA (reference sequence). CDR3 DNA: TGCAGTGCTAACGTGCCCGGGACTAGCGGGAGGGCTGCCTGCGAGCAGTACTTC. Its protein is CSANVPGTSGRAACEQYF.

Remarks on this clonotype: The CDR3 carries no conserved terminal phenylalanine or tryptophan, so it likely arises from a read error. The chain employs TRBV27 and TRBJ2-1; D unresolved. The germline V gene encodes CDR1 MNHEY and CDR2 SMNVEV (reference sequence). The CDR3 spans 16 residues. Trimming pared 6 bases from V and 1 base from J, leaving 16 bases between. CDR3 protein: CASSPLWRSSYNEQFL. In nucleotides, the CDR3 is TGTGCCAGCAGCCCTTTATGGCGGTCTTCCTACAATGAGCAGTTCCTA.

In this sample, this clonotype turned up a few times. The V gene is TRBV5-8, the J gene TRBJ2-6, with 7 bases identical to TRBD1. CDR1 is SGHTS and CDR2 is YDEGEE in the germline V gene. V lost 4 bases to trimming and J lost 2 bases; unmatched junction nucleotides: 21. The CDR3 is 21 residues long. The CDR3 loop is CASSLRKGAAGVKPGANVLTF. The CDR3 region has the DNA TGTGCCAGCAGCCTGCGCAAGGGGGCGGCAGGCGTAAAGCCTGGGGCCAACGTCCTGACTTTC.

This rearrangement joins TRBV19 to TRBJ2-2; D is tentatively TRBD1 or TRBD2 (6 bases each). CDR3 length: 16 amino acids. Trimming took off 6 bases at V and 1 base at J, with 15 bases between the two ends. CDR1 is LNHDA, CDR2 SQIVND, per germline (reference sequence). The CDR3 sequence is CASRSPEGGNTGELFF. The CDR3 region has the DNA TGTGCCAGTAGATCGCCCGAGGGGGGGAACACCGGGGAGCTGTTTTTT.